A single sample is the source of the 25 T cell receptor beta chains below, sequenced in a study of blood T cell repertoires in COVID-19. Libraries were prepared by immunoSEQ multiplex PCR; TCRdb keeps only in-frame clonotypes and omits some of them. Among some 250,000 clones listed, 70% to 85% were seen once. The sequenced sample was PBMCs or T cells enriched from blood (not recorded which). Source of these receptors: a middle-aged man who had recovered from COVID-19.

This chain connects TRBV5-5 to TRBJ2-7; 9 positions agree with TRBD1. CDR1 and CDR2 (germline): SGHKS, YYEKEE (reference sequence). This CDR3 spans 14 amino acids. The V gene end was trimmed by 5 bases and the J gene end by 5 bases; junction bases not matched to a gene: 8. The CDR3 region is CASRRPGTGNEQYF. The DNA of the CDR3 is TGTGCCAGCAGAAGACCAGGGACAGGGAACGAGCAGTACTTC.

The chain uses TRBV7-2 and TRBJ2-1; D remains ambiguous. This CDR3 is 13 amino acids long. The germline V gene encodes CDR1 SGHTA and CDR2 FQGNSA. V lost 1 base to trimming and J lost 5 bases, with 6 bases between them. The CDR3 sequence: CASSLGPDNEQFF. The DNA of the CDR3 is TGTGCCAGCAGCTTAGGGCCAGACAATGAGCAGTTCTTC.

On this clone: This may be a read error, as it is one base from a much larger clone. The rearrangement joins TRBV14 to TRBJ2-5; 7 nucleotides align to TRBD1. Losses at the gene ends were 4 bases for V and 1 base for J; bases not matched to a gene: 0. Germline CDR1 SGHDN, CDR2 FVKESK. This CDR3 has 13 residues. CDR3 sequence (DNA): TGTGCCAGCAGCCCAGGGGGCCAAGAGACCCAGTACTTC. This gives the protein CASSPGGQETQYF. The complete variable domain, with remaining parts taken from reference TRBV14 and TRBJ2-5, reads EAGVTQFPSHSVIEKGQTVTLRCDPISGHDNLYWYRRVMGKEIKFLLHFVKESKQDESGMPNNRFLAERTGGTYSTLKVQPAELEDSGVYFCASSPGGQETQYFGPGTRLLVL.

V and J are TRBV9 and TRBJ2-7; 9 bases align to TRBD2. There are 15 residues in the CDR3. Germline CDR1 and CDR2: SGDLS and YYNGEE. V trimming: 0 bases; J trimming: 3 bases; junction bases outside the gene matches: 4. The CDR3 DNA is TGTGCCAGCAGCGTAGGCGGTAGCGGGAGCTACGAGCAGTACTTC. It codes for CASSVGGSGSYEQYF.

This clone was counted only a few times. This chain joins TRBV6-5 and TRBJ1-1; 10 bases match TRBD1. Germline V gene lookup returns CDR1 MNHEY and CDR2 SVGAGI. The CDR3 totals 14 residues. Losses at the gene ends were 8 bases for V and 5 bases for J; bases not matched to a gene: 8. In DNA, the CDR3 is TGTGCCAGCGGGCGGGGACAGGGGAAGACTGAAGCTTTCTTT. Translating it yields CASGRGQGKTEAFF.

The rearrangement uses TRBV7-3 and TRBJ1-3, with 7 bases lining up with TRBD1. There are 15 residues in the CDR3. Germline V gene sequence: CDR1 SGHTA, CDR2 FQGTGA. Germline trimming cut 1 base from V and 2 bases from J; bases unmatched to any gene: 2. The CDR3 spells CASSLIGGAGNTIYF. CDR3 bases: TGTGCCAGCAGCTTAATAGGGGGCGCTGGAAACACCATATATTTT.

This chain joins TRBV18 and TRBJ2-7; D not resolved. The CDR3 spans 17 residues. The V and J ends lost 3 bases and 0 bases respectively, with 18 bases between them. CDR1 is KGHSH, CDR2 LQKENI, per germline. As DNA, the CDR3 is TGTGCCAGCTCACCGACGCTGGGCGAGAAACACTCCTACGAGCAGTACTTC. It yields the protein CASSPTLGEKHSYEQYF.

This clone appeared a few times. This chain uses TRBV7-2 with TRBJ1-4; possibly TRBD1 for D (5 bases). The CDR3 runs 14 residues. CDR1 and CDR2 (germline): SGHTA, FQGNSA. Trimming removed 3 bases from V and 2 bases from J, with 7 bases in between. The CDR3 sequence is CASSFRVTNEKLFF. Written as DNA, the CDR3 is TGTGCCAGCAGCTTCAGGGTTACTAATGAAAAACTGTTTTTT.

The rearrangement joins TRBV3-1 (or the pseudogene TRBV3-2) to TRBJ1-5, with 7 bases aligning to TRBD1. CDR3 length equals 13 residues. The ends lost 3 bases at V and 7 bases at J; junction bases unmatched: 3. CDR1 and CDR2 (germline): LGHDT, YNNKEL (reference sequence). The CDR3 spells CASSQHRGQPQHF. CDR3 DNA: TGTGCCAGCAGCCAGCACAGGGGCCAGCCCCAGCATTTT.

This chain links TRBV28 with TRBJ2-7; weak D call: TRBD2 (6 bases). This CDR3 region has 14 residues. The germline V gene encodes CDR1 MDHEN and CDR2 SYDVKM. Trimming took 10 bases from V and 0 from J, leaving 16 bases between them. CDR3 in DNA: TGTGCCACCCAGAATAGCGGATTCTCCTACGAGCAGTACTTC. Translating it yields CATQNSGFSYEQYF.

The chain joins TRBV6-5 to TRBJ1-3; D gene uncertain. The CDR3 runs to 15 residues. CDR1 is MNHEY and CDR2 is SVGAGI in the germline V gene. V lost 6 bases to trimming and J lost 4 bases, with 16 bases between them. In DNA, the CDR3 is TGTGCCAGCAGCCACGGGCGGGAGCGGGGAAACACCATATATTTT. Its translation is CASSHGRERGNTIYF.

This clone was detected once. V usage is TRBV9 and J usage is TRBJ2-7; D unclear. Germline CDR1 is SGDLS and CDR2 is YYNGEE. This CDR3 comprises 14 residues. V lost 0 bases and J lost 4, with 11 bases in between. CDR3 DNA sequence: TGTGCCAGCAGCGTAGGACTTGTCGGGTACGAGCAGTACTTC. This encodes CASSVGLVGYEQYF.

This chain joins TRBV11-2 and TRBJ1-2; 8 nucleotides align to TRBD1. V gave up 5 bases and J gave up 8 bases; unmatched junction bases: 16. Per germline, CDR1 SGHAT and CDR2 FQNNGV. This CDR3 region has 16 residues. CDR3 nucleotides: TGTGCCAGCAGCGTTACCGGGACAGGCCTAATAGGGGGCTACACCTTC. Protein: CASSVTGTGLIGGYTF.

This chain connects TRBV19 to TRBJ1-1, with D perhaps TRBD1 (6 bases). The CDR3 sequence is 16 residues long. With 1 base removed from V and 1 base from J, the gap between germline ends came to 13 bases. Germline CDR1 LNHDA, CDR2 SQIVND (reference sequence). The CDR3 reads CASSIGGATGNTEAFF. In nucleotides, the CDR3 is TGTGCCAGTAGTATAGGGGGCGCGACAGGGAACACTGAAGCTTTCTTT.

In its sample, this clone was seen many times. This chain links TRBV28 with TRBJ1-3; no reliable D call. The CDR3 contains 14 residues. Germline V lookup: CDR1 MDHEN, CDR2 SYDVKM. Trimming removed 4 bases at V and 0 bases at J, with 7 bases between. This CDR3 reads CASSSEISGNTIYF. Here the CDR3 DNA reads TGTGCCAGCAGTTCAGAAATCTCTGGAAACACCATATATTTT.

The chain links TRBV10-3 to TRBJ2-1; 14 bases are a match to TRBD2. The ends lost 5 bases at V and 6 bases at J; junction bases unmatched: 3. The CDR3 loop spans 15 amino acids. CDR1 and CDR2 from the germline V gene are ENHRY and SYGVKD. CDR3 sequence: CAISNGLAGGNEQFF. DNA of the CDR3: TGTGCCATCAGTAATGGACTAGCGGGGGGCAATGAGCAGTTCTTC.

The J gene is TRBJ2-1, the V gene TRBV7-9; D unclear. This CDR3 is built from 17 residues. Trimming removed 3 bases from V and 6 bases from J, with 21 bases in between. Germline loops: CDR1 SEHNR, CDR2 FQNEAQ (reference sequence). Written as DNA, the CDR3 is TGTGCCAGCAGCTTCTTTTTTGACACCCTCTATTCCAATGAGCAGTTCTTC. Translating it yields CASSFFFDTLYSNEQFF.

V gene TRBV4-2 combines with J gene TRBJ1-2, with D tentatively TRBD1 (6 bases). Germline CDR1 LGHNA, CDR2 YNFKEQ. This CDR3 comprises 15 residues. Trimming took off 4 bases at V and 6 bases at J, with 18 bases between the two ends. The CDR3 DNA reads TGTGCCAGCAGCCCGGCGGGGGGGGCGGGGGATGGCTACACCTTC. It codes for CASSPAGGAGDGYTF.

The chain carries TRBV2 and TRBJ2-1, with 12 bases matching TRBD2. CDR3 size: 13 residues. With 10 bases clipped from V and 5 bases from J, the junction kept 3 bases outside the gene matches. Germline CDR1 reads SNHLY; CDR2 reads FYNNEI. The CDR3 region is CATGLAGNNEQFF. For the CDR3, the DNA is TGTGCCACAGGACTAGCGGGAAACAATGAGCAGTTCTTC.

This CDR3 reads CASSELEGLSYNEQFF. The DNA for the CDR3 is TGTGCCAGCAGTGAATTGGAGGGGCTGAGTTACAATGAGCAGTTCTTC. The chain has TRBV25-1 and TRBJ2-1, with D tentatively TRBD2 (6 bases). The CDR3 contains 16 residues. The V gene's germline CDR1 is MGHDK and CDR2 SYGVNS. V was cut by 1 base and J by 4 bases, with 14 bases left in between.

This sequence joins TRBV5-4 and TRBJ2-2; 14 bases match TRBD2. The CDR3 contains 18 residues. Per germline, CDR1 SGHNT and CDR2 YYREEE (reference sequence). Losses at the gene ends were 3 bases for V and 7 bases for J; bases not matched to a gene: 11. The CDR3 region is CASSSGLAGGRGDGELFF. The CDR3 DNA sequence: TGTGCCAGCAGCTCCGGACTAGCGGGGGGCCGGGGTGACGGGGAGCTGTTTTTT.

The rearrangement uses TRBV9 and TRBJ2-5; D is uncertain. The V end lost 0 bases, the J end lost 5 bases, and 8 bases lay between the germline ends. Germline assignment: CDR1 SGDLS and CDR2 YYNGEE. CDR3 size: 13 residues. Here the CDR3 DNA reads TGTGCCAGCAGCGTAGCAACAGCCGAGACCCAGTACTTC. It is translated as CASSVATAETQYF. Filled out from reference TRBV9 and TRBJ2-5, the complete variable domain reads DSGVTQTPKHLITATGQRVTLRCSPRSGDLSVYWYQQSLDQGLQFLIQYYNGEERAKGNILERFSAQQFPDLHSELNLSSLELGDSALYFCASSVATAETQYFGPGTRLLVL.

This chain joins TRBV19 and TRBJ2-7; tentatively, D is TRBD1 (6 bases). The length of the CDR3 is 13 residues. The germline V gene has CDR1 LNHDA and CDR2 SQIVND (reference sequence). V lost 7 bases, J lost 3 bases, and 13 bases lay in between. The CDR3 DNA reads TGTGCCAGTATGTACCAGGGGAGCTACGAGCAGTACTTC. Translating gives CASMYQGSYEQYF.

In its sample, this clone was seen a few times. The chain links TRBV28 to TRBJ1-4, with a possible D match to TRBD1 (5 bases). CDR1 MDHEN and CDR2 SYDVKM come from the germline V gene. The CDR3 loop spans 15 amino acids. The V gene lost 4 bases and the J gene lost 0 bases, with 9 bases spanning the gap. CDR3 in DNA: TGTGCCAGCAGTTGGGGGGGGGCAACTAATGAAAAACTGTTTTTT. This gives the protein CASSWGGATNEKLFF.

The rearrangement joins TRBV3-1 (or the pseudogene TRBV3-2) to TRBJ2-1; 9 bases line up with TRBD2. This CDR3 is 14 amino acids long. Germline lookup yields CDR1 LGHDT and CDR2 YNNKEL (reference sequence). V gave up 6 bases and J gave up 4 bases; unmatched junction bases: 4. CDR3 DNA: TGTGCCAGCAGACTAGCGGGTTCTTACAATGAGCAGTTCTTC. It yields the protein CASRLAGSYNEQFF.